This TCR beta chain was documented in a study of T cells in Graves' hyperthyroidism and ophthalmopathy. Whole-study results and caveats: Most clonotypes expanded in the thyroid (above 0.001) were also present in blood.

This clonotype was seen at least ten times. Its target is not known. From RNA transcripts, TCR beta CDR3 regions were amplified. First-round RT-PCR of the TCR CDR3 relied on the HTBI primer set. TCRdb recomputed calls from the multiplex PCR reads with MiXCR, one row per CDR3 protein. The sample records 600,000 to 650,000 distinct CDR3 sequences, 16% being singletons. Newly diagnosed hyperthyroidism, duration under 2 months, in patients aged 18 to 65. Exclusion followed for patients with uncontrolled infection, other autoimmune disease, pregnancy or lactation. Based on clinical symptoms, serum thyroxine and TRAb, thyroid ultrasound and orbital computed tomography, diagnoses were reached. The CDR3 is 14 residues long. Germline assignment: CDR1 MDHEN and CDR2 SYDVKM. V dropped 2 bases and J dropped 4 bases, with 11 bases sitting between them.

The receptor was derived from a woman in her twenties or thirties with Graves' hyperthyroidism. The sequenced sample was blood. The J gene is TRBJ1-2, the V gene TRBV28, with D possibly TRBD1 on 5 matching bases. This CDR3 reads CASSLGAARYGYTF. CDR3 bases: TGTGCCAGCAGTTTAGGGGCGGCGCGCTATGGCTACACCTTC.